This T cell receptor beta chain emerged from a study of human thymus T cells. As for this clone: What it recognizes is unknown.

Sequencing used immunoSEQ multiplex PCR; TCRdb keeps in-frame clones, though not all of them. Of about 130,000 clones listed, around 94% are singletons. Germline V gene lookup returns CDR1 LGHNT and CDR2 FRNRAP. V lost 7 bases and J lost 4; bases outside the gene matches: 10. This CDR3 has 16 amino acids. General study points: Gene usage for V and J segments appeared biased in thymic and blood repertoires. Unrelated people showed highly overlapping thymic repertoires, related research reported.

In corrective heart surgery, resections were taken, and these provided the thymus tissue. Having surgery to correct congenital heart defects, healthy Finnish infants acted as the donors. The chain has TRBV12-5 and TRBJ1-3, with 10 bases fitting TRBD1. What was sequenced was thymus tissue. The receptor was isolated from a boy younger than two with a congenital heart defect but otherwise immunologically healthy. CDR3 nucleotide sequence: TGTGCTAGTGCCCGGGGTGACAGGGGGCCGGGAAACACCATATATTTT. Encoded protein: CASARGDRGPGNTIYF.